These T cell receptor beta chains were read from a single sample in a study of cytomegalovirus exposure and HLA in healthy donors. Some clones are missing from TCRdb's copy, which holds only in-frame ones; the method was immunoSEQ multiplex PCR. The table lists 200,000 or so clones, about 81% of them singletons. The sequencing sample was made of PBMCs. Receptors originate from a woman in her thirties or forties in good health and CMV-seronegative. Each CDR3 is given with its conserved first and last residue. A D gene is named only where the DNA matches it firmly. Only part of the rows carry a size: once, few, many, or a class if the clone is expanded.

V,size,D,J,CDR3,DNA
TRBV27,NA,NA,TRBJ1-2,CASSSQDSVNYGYTF,TGTGCCAGCAGTTCCCAGGACAGCGTTAACTATGGCTACACCTTC
TRBV30,NA,TRBD2,TRBJ2-1,CAWSGGLAGGRSYNEQFF,TGTGCCTGGAGTGGGGGACTAGCGGGAGGACGGTCCTACAATGAGCAGTTCTTC
TRBV18,few,TRBD1,TRBJ2-2,CASSLRPGTGSGELFF,TGTGCCAGCTCACTCCGTCCCGGGACAGGATCCGGGGAGCTGTTTTTT
TRBV7-2,NA,TRBD2,TRBJ2-3,CASSSAGGLAGADTQYF,TGTGCCAGCAGCTCAGCTGGGGGACTAGCGGGAGCGGATACGCAGTATTTT
TRBV12-1,NA,NA,TRBJ1-3,CASSSVQRSSGNTIYF,TGTGCCAGCAGCTCCGTTCAGCGAAGCTCTGGAAACACCATATATTTT
TRBV5-4,NA,NA,TRBJ2-1,CASSLFSSRYNEQFF,TGTGCCAGCAGCTTGTTTTCTAGCAGATACAATGAGCAGTTCTTC
TRBV6-5,few,NA,TRBJ1-1,CASSYRGTYMNTEAFF,TGTGCCAGCAGTTACAGGGGCACTTACATGAACACTGAAGCTTTCTTT
TRBV6-5,few,NA,TRBJ1-1,CASSYSKFGKAFF,TGTGCCAGCAGTTACTCAAAGTTCGGGAAAGCTTTCTTT
TRBV7-9,NA,NA,TRBJ1-1,CSSSSGGTEAFF,TGTTCCAGCAGCTCCGGGGGTACTGAAGCTTTCTTT
TRBV27,once,NA,TRBJ1-5,CASSPSVHQPQHF,TGTGCCAGCAGTCCCTCAGTCCATCAGCCCCAGCATTTT
TRBV30,NA,TRBD2,TRBJ2-5,CAWRRLAGGPWETQYF,TGTGCCTGGAGACGGTTAGCGGGAGGGCCCTGGGAGACCCAGTACTTC
TRBV4-1,NA,NA,TRBJ1-5,CASSQGHSGSQPQHF,TGCGCCAGCAGCCAGGGACATTCTGGGAGTCAGCCCCAGCATTTT
TRBV11-3,NA,NA,TRBJ2-5,CASSRRDIGTQYF,TGTGCCAGCAGCCGCAGGGATATCGGGACCCAGTACTTC
TRBV4-2,NA,TRBD2,TRBJ2-7,CASSQESLAGGHKYF,TGTGCCAGCAGCCAAGAATCACTAGCGGGAGGCCACAAGTACTTC
TRBV10-3,NA,TRBD2,TRBJ2-1,CAISAKLAGEDNEQFF,TGTGCCATCAGTGCCAAACTAGCGGGAGAAGACAATGAGCAGTTCTTC
TRBV5-6,NA,NA,TRBJ2-7,CASSFRPRAYEQYF,TGTGCCAGCAGCTTCAGACCGAGGGCTTACGAGCAGTACTTC
TRBV2,NA,NA,TRBJ1-1,CASSVGGLNTEAFF,TGTGCCAGCAGTGTCGGGGGGCTGAACACTGAAGCTTTCTTT
TRBV27,NA,TRBD2,TRBJ2-1,CASSLSWLAGGNEQFF,TGTGCCAGCAGTTTATCGTGGCTGGCGGGGGGCAATGAGCAGTTCTTC
TRBV30,NA,TRBD1,TRBJ2-6,CAWSPTGAGANVLTF,TGTGCCTGGAGTCCCACAGGGGCTGGGGCCAACGTCCTGACTTTC
TRBV7-9,NA,TRBD2,TRBJ2-3,CSSSLLAGGASTDTQYF,TGTTCCAGCAGCTTATTGGCGGGAGGGGCTTCCACAGATACGCAGTATTTT
TRBV28,NA,NA,TRBJ2-7,CASSFNGRLYEQYF,TGTGCCAGCAGTTTTAACGGAAGACTCTACGAGCAGTACTTC
TRBV7-3,NA,TRBD2,TRBJ2-1,CASSLTSSGLAGVSEQFF,TGTGCCAGCAGCTTAACGAGTTCGGGACTAGCGGGAGTTTCGGAGCAGTTCTTC
TRBV7-8,NA,NA,TRBJ1-2,CASSLAEGKDGYTF,TGTGCCAGCAGCTTAGCGGAGGGGAAGGATGGCTACACCTTC
TRBV25-1,few,NA,TRBJ2-3,CASSESSRRGTDTQYF,TGTGCCAGCAGTGAATCGTCCCGCCGGGGGACAGATACGCAGTATTTT
TRBV5-4,NA,NA,TRBJ1-1,CASSLIPQGWMNTEAFF,TGTGCCAGCAGCTTAATCCCACAGGGCTGGATGAACACTGAAGCTTTCTTT
TRBV18,NA,NA,TRBJ1-3,CASSPSPGSAGNTIYF,TGTGCCAGCTCACCATCTCCGGGATCGGCCGGAAACACCATATATTTT
TRBV7-2,NA,NA,TRBJ2-1,CASSSGHRSYNEQFF,TGTGCCAGCAGCTCCGGACACCGCTCCTACAATGAGCAGTTCTTC